This TCR beta chain was identified during a study of CD8 T cells in Susac syndrome. Losses at the gene ends were 4 bases for V and 7 bases for J; bases not matched to a gene: 4. Germline assignment: CDR1 SQVTM and CDR2 ANQGSEA. This CDR3 has 11 residues. cDNA came from approximately 0.5 to 1 ug RNA primed by random hexamers. In TCRdb, the immunoSEQ multiplex PCR reads were re-called with MiXCR into one record per CDR3 protein. The table has hundreds of thousands of distinct CDR3 sequences, around 83% seen once. Findings and caveats of the study: The study's TCR sequencing and HLA analysis covered a relatively small number of individuals, and the study acknowledged this.

Regarding this clonotype: Its antigen is still unknown.

The clonotype originates from a human donor with multiple sclerosis. The sequencing sample was made of CD8+ T cells from PBMCs. The gene calls are TRBV29-1 and TRBJ2-7; TRBD1 matches 7 bases. For the CDR3, the DNA is TGCAGCGTTGGAAGGGGGCGAGAGCAGTACTTC. Its translation: CSVGRGREQYF.